Described below is a single TCR beta chain sequence and its context. Its specificity is unknown. Within the sample, other DNA sequences also encode this same CDR3. These data originate in a study of cytomegalovirus exposure and HLA in healthy donors. The PCR had 60 Vbeta and 13 Jbeta primers. Profiling relied on immunoSEQ multiplex PCR, and the TCRdb table lists in-frame clones only, not all of them. The sample has 70,000 or so clones, roughly 89% seen once. Study conclusions and caveats: In a later analysis, an Asian-associated ancestry cluster reportedly showed fewer N-insertions than the 666-donor mean. The authors reported that TCR beta sequences could predict HLA-A and HLA-B alleles. These predictions were accurate for most subjects in the first cohort. Productive rates of about 87% or about 30% were seen for most TCR beta V segments in an earlier analysis.

The ends were cut back, 0 bases at V and 2 bases at J, with 7 bases in the middle. Germline CDR1 reads SGDLS; CDR2 reads YYNGEE. The CDR3 is 14 amino acids. The sample comprised PBMCs. The TCR comes from a woman in her twenties or thirties in good health and CMV-seronegative. This rearrangement joins TRBV9 to TRBJ2-3, with D unclear. In DNA, the CDR3 is TGTGCCAGCAGCGTAGAGCCACTCACAGATACGCAGTATTTT. Translation: CASSVEPLTDTQYF.